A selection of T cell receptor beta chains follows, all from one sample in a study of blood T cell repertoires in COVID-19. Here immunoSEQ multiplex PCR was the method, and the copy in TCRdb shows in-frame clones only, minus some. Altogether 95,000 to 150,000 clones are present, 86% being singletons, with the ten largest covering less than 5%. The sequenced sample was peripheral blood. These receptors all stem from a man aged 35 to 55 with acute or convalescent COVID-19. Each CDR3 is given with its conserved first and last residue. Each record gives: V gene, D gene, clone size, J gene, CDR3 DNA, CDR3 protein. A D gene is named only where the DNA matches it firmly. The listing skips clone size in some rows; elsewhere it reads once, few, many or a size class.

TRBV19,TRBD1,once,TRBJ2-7,TGTGCCAGTAGTATGACAGGGGACACCTACGAGCAGTACTTC,CASSMTGDTYEQYF
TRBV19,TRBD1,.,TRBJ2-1,TGTGCCAGTAGTCCCGGGACAGGAAACTCCTACAATGAGCAGTTCTTC,CASSPGTGNSYNEQFF
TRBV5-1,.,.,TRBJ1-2,TGCGCCAGCAGCCCCACAGGGATCGACTATGGCTACACCTTC,CASSPTGIDYGYTF
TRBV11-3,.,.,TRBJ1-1,TGTGCCAGCAGCCCCGGCGGGGTTGGCACTGAAGCTTTCTTT,CASSPGGVGTEAFF
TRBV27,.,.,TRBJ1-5,TGTGCCAGCAGTTTATTAGGGGGGGGTCAGCCCCAGCATTTT,CASSLLGGGQPQHF
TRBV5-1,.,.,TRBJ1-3,TGCGCCAGCAGCTCCGATCAGGGGAGCGGAAACACCATATATTTT,CASSSDQGSGNTIYF
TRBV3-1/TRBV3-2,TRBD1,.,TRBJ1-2,TGTGCCAGCAGCCAGGATGGACAGGCCGGAAGGGTCTACACCTTC,CASSQDGQAGRVYTF
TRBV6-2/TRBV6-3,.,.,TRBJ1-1,TGTGCCAGCAGTTTAGAAGGGGCCAACGCGAACACTGAAGCTTTCTTT,CASSLEGANANTEAFF
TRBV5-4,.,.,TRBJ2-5,TGTGCCAGCAGCCCCCGGGACTTACAAGAGACCCAGTACTTC,CASSPRDLQETQYF
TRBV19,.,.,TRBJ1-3,TGTGCCAGTAGTATTTCCGGCTCTGGAAACACCATATATTTT,CASSISGSGNTIYF